This TCR beta chain was recovered during a study of siplizumab effects on memory and regulatory T cells. V lost 5 bases to trimming and J lost 4 bases; unmatched junction nucleotides: 3. Looked up from germline, CDR1 is SGHAT and CDR2 is FQNNGV. The CDR3 spans 13 residues. Produced via immunoSEQ multiplex PCR; TCRdb's table is partial and in-frame only. This table holds over 55,000 clones, 70% to 90% found once. The chain employs TRBV11-2 and TRBJ1-1; 8 bases line up with TRBD1. The material sequenced was memory CD4+ T cells sorted from blood. This receptor was identified in a human donor in good health. In nucleotides, the CDR3 is TGTGCCAGCAGCCCAGACAGGGGCACTGAAGCTTTCTTT. Protein: CASSPDRGTEAFF. Using reference TRBV11-2 and TRBJ1-1 for the parts outside the CDR3, the full variable domain is EAGVAQSPRYKIIEKRQSVAFWCNPISGHATLYWYQQILGQGPKLLIQFQNNGVVDDSQLPKDRFSAERLKGVDSTLKIQPAKLEDSAVYLCASSPDRGTEAFFGQGTRLTVV.